These 24 T cell receptor beta chains originate from one sample sequenced in a study of blood T cell repertoires in COVID-19. This table comes from immunoSEQ multiplex PCR, and its TCRdb copy is limited to in-frame clones, with some not included. Among around 200,000 clones listed, roughly 80% were seen once. Sequencing used PBMCs or T cells enriched from blood (not recorded which). Source of these receptors: a woman aged 30 to 39 who had recovered from COVID-19.

The chain uses TRBV3-1 (or the pseudogene TRBV3-2) and TRBJ2-1; 13 bases fit TRBD2. Per the germline V gene, CDR1 is LGHDT and CDR2 is YNNKEL (reference sequence). The CDR3 runs 17 residues. J gave up 0 bases and V 4 bases, and 3 bases lay outside the gene matches. The chain's CDR3 is CASSRTSGGYSYNEQFF. CDR3 coding DNA: TGTGCCAGCAGCCGGACTAGCGGGGGTTACTCCTACAATGAGCAGTTCTTC.

V and J are TRBV5-1 and TRBJ1-2, with 7 nucleotides matching TRBD1. Germline CDR1 reads SGHRS; CDR2 reads YFSETQ. This CDR3 spans 14 amino acids. The V gene end was trimmed by 2 bases and the J gene end by 8 bases; junction bases not matched to a gene: 9. The CDR3 loop is CASSLTDRVGGYTF. CDR3 sequence (DNA): TGCGCCAGCAGCTTAACAGACAGGGTCGGCGGCTACACCTTC.

In its sample, this clone was seen a few times. V usage is TRBV7-9 and J usage is TRBJ2-1, with D possibly TRBD2 on 6 matching bases. Trimming left V 5 bases short and J 2 bases short, with 10 bases between. CDR3 length: 14 amino acids. Germline V gives CDR1 SEHNR, CDR2 FQNEAQ (reference sequence). The CDR3 reads CASSMGLTYNEQFF. The CDR3 DNA follows: TGTGCCAGCAGCATGGGACTGACCTACAATGAGCAGTTCTTC.

V usage is TRBV7-9 and J usage is TRBJ2-3, with 10 positions matching TRBD2. Germline-derived CDR1 and CDR2 are SEHNR and FQNEAQ (reference sequence). With 5 bases clipped from V and 5 bases from J, the junction kept 7 bases outside the gene matches. CDR3 length: 15 amino acids. The CDR3 coding sequence is TGTGCCAGCAGCCTCTTAGCGGGAGGATTAGATACGCAGTATTTT. It specifies CASSLLAGGLDTQYF.

V gene TRBV6-5 combines with J gene TRBJ1-1; 8 bases are shared with TRBD1. Germline CDR1 is MNHEY and CDR2 is SVGAGI. CDR3 length equals 16 residues. The ends lost 4 bases at V and 0 bases at J; junction bases unmatched: 7. The DNA of the CDR3 is TGTGCCAGCAGTTCTACAGGGGGACCTTTGAACACTGAAGCTTTCTTT. It yields the protein CASSSTGGPLNTEAFF.

The chain carries TRBV5-1 and TRBJ1-1; no reliable D call. The CDR3 consists of 13 residues. Between the trimmed V and J ends, which lost 0 bases and 4 bases, there was a span of 7 bases. The germline gives CDR1 SGHRS, CDR2 YFSETQ. The chain's CDR3 is CASSLVVGTEAFF. DNA for the CDR3: TGCGCCAGCAGCTTGGTGGTCGGCACTGAAGCTTTCTTT. The full variable domain, with the rest looked up from reference TRBV5-1 and TRBJ1-1, is KAGVTQTPRYLIKTRGQQVTLSCSPISGHRSVSWYQQTPGQGLQFLFEYFSETQRNKGNFPGRFSGRQFSNSRSEMNVSTLELGDSALYLCASSLVVGTEAFFGQGTRLTVV.

V gene TRBV28 combines with J gene TRBJ1-5; 8 nucleotides agree with TRBD1. Germline-derived CDR1 and CDR2 are MDHEN and SYDVKM. V lost 5 bases, J lost 7 bases, and 13 bases stayed unmatched. The CDR3 runs to 16 residues. CDR3 sequence (DNA): TGTGCCAGCAGTAAAGGGGGACAGGCCCTCAGGCAGCCCCAGCATTTT. Protein sequence: CASSKGGQALRQPQHF.

This chain joins TRBV18 and TRBJ2-5, with D uncertain. The CDR3 extends over 16 amino acids. Between the trimmed V and J ends, which lost 4 bases and 3 bases, there was a span of 18 bases. Germline CDR1 KGHSH, CDR2 LQKENI. The DNA for the CDR3 is TGTGCCAGCTCACGGGTTAGACCCGCGGCGAAAGAGACCCAGTACTTC. This sequence encodes CASSRVRPAAKETQYF.

The chain is built from TRBV15 and TRBJ2-5; D call uncertain. With 9 bases removed from V and 5 bases from J, the gap between germline ends came to 13 bases. Germline V CDR1 and CDR2: LNHNV, YYDKDF (reference sequence). The CDR3 runs to 12 residues. Here the CDR3 reads CATVPGEETQYF. The CDR3 region has the DNA TGTGCCACAGTCCCAGGTGAGGAGACCCAGTACTTC.

The J gene is TRBJ2-2, the V gene TRBV28, with 9 bases fitting TRBD1. Germline loops: CDR1 MDHEN, CDR2 SYDVKM. Losses at the gene ends were 5 bases for V and 6 bases for J; bases not matched to a gene: 16. This CDR3 contains 18 residues. The CDR3 DNA follows: TGTGCCAGCAGTCTACTAAGACAGGGGGGCGCGGTCTCCGGGGAGCTGTTTTTT. It is translated as CASSLLRQGGAVSGELFF.

This clone was counted between two and nine times. V and J are TRBV14 and TRBJ2-7, with 11 bases aligning to TRBD1. Germline-derived CDR1 and CDR2 are SGHDN and FVKESK. CDR3 length: 15 residues. Trimming cost V 4 bases and J 2 bases; bases outside gene matches: 4. The CDR3 is CASSLGQGATYEQYF. CDR3 in DNA: TGTGCCAGCAGCCTAGGACAGGGGGCAACCTACGAGCAGTACTTC.

V is TRBV5-1 and J is TRBJ2-1, with 9 bases that match TRBD2. Germline trimming cut 1 base from V and 6 bases from J; bases unmatched to any gene: 2. Per the germline V gene, CDR1 is SGHRS and CDR2 is YFSETQ. The CDR3 sequence is 14 residues long. CDR3 sequence reads: CASSLTSGLNEQFF. The DNA for the CDR3 is TGCGCCAGCAGCTTGACTAGCGGGCTCAATGAGCAGTTCTTC.

This clone was found once. V gene TRBV5-1 combines with J gene TRBJ1-1; D might be TRBD1 (6 bases). This CDR3 region has 14 residues. Germline CDR1 and CDR2: SGHRS and YFSETQ. V was shortened by 0 bases and J by 5 bases, with 11 bases between the two germline ends. DNA of the CDR3: TGCGCCAGCAGCTTGGCAGGGGAGAGAACTGAAGCTTTCTTT. Its translation is CASSLAGERTEAFF.

V is TRBV28 and J is TRBJ2-4; 7 bases fit TRBD1. Trimming at V came to 5 bases and at J to 7 bases, leaving 8 bases not matched to a gene. This CDR3 has 14 amino acids. The germline V gene encodes CDR1 MDHEN and CDR2 SYDVKM. The CDR3 DNA follows: TGTGCCAGCAGTGATGACAGGGTTGTGAACATTCAGTACTTC. Amino acids: CASSDDRVVNIQYF.

The V gene is TRBV21-1, the J gene TRBJ2-2; TRBD2, the table's D call, lacks a check against the DNA. TRBV21-1 is a recognized pseudogene. The CDR3 is 16 amino acids. The CDR3 spells CASSTLGLGRTGELFF. The CDR3, as DNA: TGTGCCAGCAGCACATTGGGACTAGGGCGAACCGGGGAGCTGTTTTTT.

J is TRBJ1-1 and V is TRBV15, with TRBD1 matching 11 bases. The CDR3 runs 15 residues. V lost 3 bases and J lost 3; bases outside the gene matches: 3. Germline values: CDR1 LNHNV, CDR2 YYDKDF (reference sequence). CDR3: CATSSEDRGHTEAFF. In DNA form, the CDR3 reads TGTGCCACCAGCAGTGAGGACAGGGGGCACACTGAAGCTTTCTTT.

The chain links TRBV10-1 to TRBJ2-5; no clear D gene. Trimming cost V 7 bases and J 5 bases, with 2 bases left between them. The CDR3 covers 9 residues. The V gene's germline CDR1 is WNHNN and CDR2 SYGVQD (reference sequence). CDR3 sequence: CASTETQYF. In nucleotides, the CDR3 is TGCGCCAGCACGGAGACCCAGTACTTC.

This chain uses TRBV2 with TRBJ1-1; D is undetermined. V dropped 2 bases and J dropped 6 bases, with 4 bases sitting between them. Germline V gene lookup returns CDR1 SNHLY and CDR2 FYNNEI. This CDR3 region has 11 residues. CDR3 nucleotides: TGTGCCAGCAGTGAACATTCTGAAGCTTTCTTT. Protein: CASSEHSEAFF. Filled out from reference TRBV2 and TRBJ1-1, the complete variable domain reads EPEVTQTPSHQVTQMGQEVILRCVPISNHLYFYWYRQILGQKVEFLVSFYNNEISEKSEIFDDQFSVERPDGSNFTLKIRSTKLEDSAMYFCASSEHSEAFFGQGTRLTVV.

This clone was seen only once. The rearrangement uses TRBV5-1 and TRBJ2-1, with a possible D match to TRBD2 (5 bases). The ends were cut back, 4 bases at V and 7 bases at J, with 6 bases in the middle. Germline CDR1 and CDR2: SGHRS and YFSETQ. This CDR3 contains 11 residues. CDR3 amino acids: CASSRGNEQFF. For the CDR3, the DNA is TGCGCCAGCAGCCGGGGAAATGAGCAGTTCTTC.

This sequence joins TRBV7-8 and TRBJ2-2; TRBD2 might be the D (5 bases). The V and J ends lost 5 bases and 1 base respectively, with 14 bases between them. This CDR3 region has 16 residues. Germline CDR1 SGHVS, CDR2 FQNEAQ. The CDR3 nucleotides are TGTGCCAGCAGCCCAAGGGTTGGACTGAACACCGGGGAGCTGTTTTTT. Translated, it gives CASSPRVGLNTGELFF. The full variable domain, with the rest looked up from reference TRBV7-8 and TRBJ2-2, is GAGVSQSPRYKVAKRGQDVALRCDPISGHVSLFWYQQALGQGPEFLTYFQNEAQLDKSGLPSDRFFAERPEGSVSTLKIQRTQQEDSAVYLCASSPRVGLNTGELFFGEGSRLTVL.

V is TRBV30 and J is TRBJ2-5; 9 nucleotides line up with TRBD2. The CDR3 is 13 amino acids. V lost 3 bases to trimming and J lost 4 bases; unmatched junction nucleotides: 3. Germline V gives CDR1 GTSNPN, CDR2 SVGIG (reference sequence). The CDR3, as DNA: TGTGCCTGGAGGGGCGGGAGGGCAGAGACCCAGTACTTC. It is translated as CAWRGGRAETQYF.

The V and J genes are TRBV2 and TRBJ1-5, with TRBD1 as a possible D gene (5 bases). Germline CDR1 is SNHLY and CDR2 is FYNNEI. Trimming shortened V by 7 bases and J by 3 bases, and 13 bases separated the two germline ends. The CDR3 runs 14 residues. The CDR3 nucleotides read TGTGCCAGCACCTGGGACTCCGCCAATCAGCCCCAGCATTTT. Translating it yields CASTWDSANQPQHF.

The chain couples TRBV5-1 to TRBJ2-7; 8 bases agree with TRBD1. V gave up 3 bases and J gave up 5 bases; unmatched junction bases: 7. Per the germline V gene, CDR1 is SGHRS and CDR2 is YFSETQ. This CDR3 region has 14 residues. CDR3 sequence: CASSSDQGAHEQYV. The CDR3 coding sequence is TGCGCCAGCAGCTCCGACCAGGGGGCGCACGAGCAGTACGTC.

The rearrangement links TRBV4-2 to TRBJ1-1; possibly TRBD1 for D (5 bases). The CDR3 contains 15 residues. Germline V gene data show CDR1 as LGHNA and CDR2 as YNFKEQ. The germline V and J ends were trimmed by 4 bases and 5 bases, with 17 bases remaining between them. The CDR3 region is CASSPPLRGGTEAFF. The CDR3 DNA is TGTGCCAGCAGCCCCCCCCTCCGCGGGGGAACTGAAGCTTTCTTT.